This TCR beta chain emerged from a study of PD-1 blockade in classical Hodgkin lymphoma (dated by TCRdb to about 2020). At the level of the whole study: Nivolumab dosing was 3 mg/kg intravenously every 2 weeks, continuing until either disease progression or unacceptable toxicity. The study used CyTOF and TCR beta sequencing to define a peripheral blood immune signature of response to PD-1 blockade in classical Hodgkin lymphoma.

Genomic DNA was extracted with the Qiagen DNeasy kit from unsorted PBMCs and from negatively selected CD4+ and CD8+ fractions. Using primers that anneal to V and J segments, immunoSEQ multiplex PCR amplified the TCR beta CDR3 regions. Amplification bias was minimized using a synthetic immune receptor repertoire, and residual bias was removed computationally after sequencing. In the source study's methods: Repertoire diversity was quantified as the Shannon entropy index using custom Python scripts. The unsorted, CD4+ and CD8+ repertoires were each analyzed separately, with the exception of combined analyses, where CD4+ and CD8+ sequences were merged in silico. Clonal expansion was defined as at least a 2-fold frequency increase after treatment relative to C1D1, with a pseudocount of 0.5 for undetected baseline clones. Clones with 0 or 1 copy at C1D1 were classified as singleton clones, and clones with 2 or more copies were classified as non-singleton clones. By matching protein sequences in sorted samples from the same patient, clones expanded in unsorted samples were annotated as CD4+, CD8+ or unknown. Diversity changes from C1D1 to C4D1 were tested in paired samples using Wilcoxon tests. Sourced from immuneACCESS, this table was stored by TCRdb with only in-frame sequences that have V and J called. A share of the clones is absent; for the studies checked, an unresolved V gene accounts for under half, and the remainder has no known explanation. V, J and clone size reflect that table, while D and trimming were determined from the DNA. This sample has about 100,000 clones in its table, and 80% to 90% of those were observed once. Just under 20% of the sample rests with the top ten.

This clone was detected only once. It lacks a known antigen. Base-call qualities are not available, and no considerably larger clone is one nucleotide away. The investigation overall reported the following: Trial patients achieving complete response had baseline diversity similar to newly diagnosed patients, whereas partial responders and progressors had significantly lower diversity. A significant rise by C4D1 was seen in CD4+ but not CD8+ TCR diversity (p=0.0027 vs p=0.16), with the rise being most apparent in complete responders (p=0.02). Patients starting nivolumab less than 1 year after ASCT had lower diversity and were excluded from later analyses to avoid confounding by immune reconstitution. Baseline TCR diversity was reported to be lower in newly diagnosed patients than in healthy donors and to be lower still in relapsed/refractory patients. The study was restricted to a single clinical trial cohort, and the causes of repertoire differences, possibly disease activity or prior therapy, were left undefined.

Taken from the germline V gene (reference sequence), the CDR1 and CDR2 loops are SGHAT and FQDESV. Including the terminal cysteine and phenylalanine, the CDR3 comprises 16 residues. Only the CDR3 DNA is retained, 48 bases long and in frame from the first base. Relative to germline, V is missing 2 bases and J is missing 4 bases, with 7 bases of the junction outside any gene match. In the paper's terms, the time point label means: cycle 2 day 1 (C2D1) of nivolumab. Relapse after autologous stem cell transplantation had occurred in all trial patients, and cohorts A, B and C were distinguished by prior brentuximab vedotin exposure. The trial cohort was composed of 55 to 65 patients with relapsed/refractory classical Hodgkin lymphoma, for whom complete response, partial response or progressive disease was recorded as best overall response. Single-agent nivolumab was administered to trial patients in the multi-cohort phase II CheckMate 205 trial. An independent review committee assessed best overall response using the 2007 International Working Group response criteria. PBMCs from the trial were collected at three points: immediately before nivolumab initiation (C1D1), and during therapy at cycle 2 day 1 and cycle 4 day 1. Peripheral blood was collected in 8 mL Vacutainer Cell Preparation Tubes, from which PBMCs were isolated by centrifugation and then cryopreserved.

This TCR was sampled from a human donor with classical Hodgkin lymphoma. Sample: peripheral blood mononuclear cells (PBMCs), taken before the second cycle of nivolumab. The chain couples TRBV11-1 to TRBJ2-5; 10 of the junction bases match TRBD1. The CDR3 reads CASSLSGQGIGETQYF. DNA sequence: TGTGCCAGCAGCTTATCGGGACAGGGGATAGGAGAGACCCAGTACTTC.